This is a list of T cell receptor beta chains from one sample in a study of CD8 T cells in Susac syndrome. Each CDR3 protein gets one entry after TCRdb re-called the immunoSEQ multiplex PCR reads with MiXCR. The repertoire holds over 300,000 distinct CDR3 sequences, with about 91% as singletons. The sample was CD4+ T cells from PBMCs. These receptor sequences come from a human donor with multiple sclerosis. CDR3s include the opening cysteine and the closing phenylalanine or tryptophan. Fields, in order: V gene, J gene, D gene, clone size, CDR3 protein, CDR3 DNA. D genes are given only for firm matches. Part of the rows lack a size; the others show once, few, many or a class for expanded clones.

TRBV29-1	TRBJ2-2	NA	NA	CSVASGANTGELFF	TGCAGCGTTGCGAGCGGAGCGAACACCGGGGAGCTGTTTTTT
TRBV7-2	TRBJ2-2	NA	NA	CASSFGAQGPLTGELFF	TGTGCCAGCAGCTTTGGCGCGCAGGGCCCCCTCACCGGGGAGCTGTTTTTT
TRBV2	TRBJ1-3	NA	NA	CASSKQHSGNTIYF	TGTGCCAGCAGCAAACAGCACTCTGGAAACACCATATATTTT
TRBV5-1	TRBJ2-7	NA	NA	CASSLRSGIYEQYF	TGCGCCAGCAGCTTGAGGTCCGGGATCTACGAGCAGTACTTC
TRBV30	TRBJ2-1	NA	NA	CAWSDGGAPSYNEQFF	TGTGCCTGGAGTGATGGCGGGGCACCTTCCTACAATGAGCAGTTCTTC
TRBV7-8	TRBJ1-2	NA	few	CASSFTQATNYGYTF	TGTGCCAGCAGCTTTACACAGGCGACTAACTATGGCTACACTTTC
TRBV5-6	TRBJ1-1	NA	once	CASSLGGGGWGQAEAFF	TGTGCCAGCAGCTTGGGAGGGGGGGGCTGGGGGCAAGCTGAAGCTTTCTTT
TRBV30	TRBJ2-1	TRBD2	NA	CAWTPGLPYNEQFF	TGTGCCTGGACTCCGGGACTACCTTACAATGAGCAGTTCTTC
TRBV6-1	TRBJ2-5	NA	NA	CASRPWKEETQYF	TGTGCCAGCAGGCCCTGGAAGGAGGAGACCCAGTACTTC
TRBV5-1	TRBJ1-6	NA	NA	CASSPRQGLNSPLHF	TGCGCCAGCAGCCCCCGGCAGGGTCTTAATTCACCCCTCCATTTT
TRBV5-6	TRBJ2-1	NA	NA	CASSPGPQIEQFF	TGTGCCAGCAGCCCGGGGCCGCAGATCGAGCAGTTCTTC
TRBV18	TRBJ2-1	NA	NA	CASSPPGLRENEQFF	TGTGCCAGCTCACCACCGGGACTTCGAGAAAATGAGCAGTTCTTC
TRBV7-9	TRBJ1-2	NA	NA	CASSIRRSGYTF	TGTGCCAGCAGCATCCGCAGGAGCGGCTACACCTTC
TRBV30	TRBJ1-5	NA	NA	CAWSVGAVPQHF	TGTGCCTGGAGTGTGGGGGCTGTGCCCCAGCATTTT
TRBV20-1	TRBJ1-1	NA	NA	CSASARVVEAFF	TGCAGTGCTAGTGCCAGGGTGGTTGAAGCTTTCTTT
TRBV6-1	TRBJ2-3	NA	NA	CASTAGRSTDTQYF	TGTGCCAGCACGGCGGGAAGAAGCACAGATACGCAGTATTTT
TRBV2	TRBJ2-5	NA	NA	CASSDSRETQYF	TGTGCCAGCAGTGACAGTAGAGAGACCCAGTACTTC
TRBV28	TRBJ1-1	TRBD1	NA	CATHPRTGVNTEAFF	TGTGCCACCCACCCACGGACAGGAGTGAACACTGAAGCTTTCTTT
TRBV6-6	TRBJ2-7	NA	NA	CASSSERSSYEQYF	TGTGCCAGCAGTTCCGAGCGCAGCTCCTACGAGCAGTACTTC
TRBV20-1	TRBJ2-5	NA	NA	CSARVAGQETQYF	TGCAGTGCTAGAGTTGCGGGGCAAGAGACCCAGTACTTC
TRBV7-2	TRBJ2-1	NA	NA	CASSFGPNSYNEQFF	TGTGCCAGCAGCTTTGGCCCCAACTCCTACAATGAGCAGTTCTTC
TRBV30	TRBJ2-1	NA	NA	CAWSVQTVGLF	TGTGCCTGGAGTGTACAGACCGTAGGGCTCTTC
TRBV29-1	TRBJ2-1	TRBD2	NA	CSVTTSGRGNEQFF	TGCAGCGTCACGACTAGCGGGAGGGGCAATGAGCAGTTCTTC
TRBV7-9	TRBJ2-3	NA	NA	CASSARSTDTQYF	TGTGCCAGCAGCGCCCGGAGCACAGATACGCAGTATTTT
TRBV18	TRBJ2-5	TRBD1	NA	CASSAGQVGETQYF	TGTGCCAGCTCGGCGGGACAGGTTGGAGAGACCCAGTACTTC
TRBV7-3	TRBJ2-1	TRBD2	once	CASMEVAGGPLNEQFF	TGTGCCAGCATGGAGGTGGCGGGAGGGCCTTTAAATGAGCAGTTCTTC
TRBV7-9	TRBJ2-5	TRBD2	NA	CASSSSGTSKTQYF	TGTGCCAGCAGCTCATCCGGGACTAGCAAGACCCAGTACTTC
TRBV6-5	TRBJ2-3	NA	NA	CASGRGGPSTDTQYF	TGTGCCAGCGGTCGTGGGGGGCCTAGCACAGATACGCAGTATTTT
TRBV29-1	TRBJ2-7	NA	NA	CSVGRGQNEQYF	TGCAGCGTTGGTCGGGGGCAGAACGAGCAGTACTTC
TRBV2	TRBJ1-1	NA	NA	CASREGTPGGTEAFF	TGTGCCAGCAGAGAGGGGACCCCCGGCGGCACTGAAGCTTTCTTT
TRBV5-1	TRBJ2-1	TRBD2	NA	CASSLGLAGGHYYNEQFF	TGCGCCAGCAGCTTGGGGCTAGCGGGGGGGCACTACTACAATGAGCAGTTCTTC
TRBV10-1	TRBJ2-5	NA	NA	CASSETGRETQYF	TGCGCCAGCAGTGAAACCGGGCGAGAGACCCAGTACTTC
TRBV11-3	TRBJ2-3	NA	NA	CASARLDSTDTQYF	TGTGCCAGCGCCCGATTGGACAGCACAGATACGCAGTATTTT
TRBV5-1	TRBJ1-2	NA	NA	CASSLDPSPDYGYTF	TGCGCCAGCAGCTTGGACCCCTCGCCGGACTATGGCTACACCTTC
TRBV20-1	TRBJ2-7	TRBD2	NA	CSARTASGTPYEQYF	TGCAGTGCTAGGACCGCTAGCGGGACTCCCTACGAGCAGTACTTC
TRBV20-1	TRBJ1-1	NA	NA	CSASGGVNTEAFF	TGCAGTGCTAGCGGGGGGGTGAACACTGAAGCTTTCTTT
TRBV5-6	TRBJ2-1	NA	NA	CASSLFIRRAGRYNGQFF	TGTGCCAGCAGCTTGTTCATTCGTCGGGCGGGACGGTACAATGGGCAGTTCTTC
TRBV18	TRBJ2-7	NA	once	CASSSRDSYEQYF	TGTGCCAGCTCCTCCCGGGACTCCTACGAGCAGTACTTC
TRBV12-3/TRBV12-4	TRBJ1-5	NA	few	CASSLNGDQPQHF	TGTGCCAGCAGTTTAAACGGTGATCAGCCCCAGCATTTT
TRBV5-1	TRBJ2-2	TRBD2	NA	CASSGLVGTGELFF	TGCGCCAGCAGCGGACTAGTTGGGACCGGGGAGCTGTTTTTT
TRBV12-3/TRBV12-4	TRBJ1-1	NA	NA	CASSRFGLRDTEAFF	TGTGCCAGCAGTCGTTTCGGCCTCCGAGACACTGAAGCTTTCTTT
TRBV29-1	TRBJ1-1	NA	NA	CSVEDRRAGSAFF	TGCAGCGTTGAAGATCGTCGGGCAGGCTCGGCTTTCTTT